Listed here are 10 T cell receptor beta chains from one sample, sequenced in a study of early T cells in non-severe SARS-CoV-2 infection. TCRdb itself ran the 5' RACE reads through MiXCR, one entry per CDR3 protein. The table shows 55,000 to 75,000 distinct CDR3 sequences, with roughly 8.4% occurring only once. The source material was whole blood. The receptors were gathered from an adult who was a healthcare worker with PCR-confirmed SARS-CoV-2 infection or an uninfected control (not recorded which).

At least ten counts were recorded for this clonotype. The chain employs TRBV27 and TRBJ2-7, with a weak D call TRBD2 (5 bases). This CDR3 region has 14 residues. Germline V gene sequence: CDR1 MNHEY, CDR2 SMNVEV (reference sequence). Trimming took off 8 bases at V and 3 bases at J, with 17 bases between the two ends. The CDR3 coding sequence is TGTGCCAGCGGCGGGCTTGGGAGCGGCTACGAGCAGTACTTC. Protein sequence: CASGGLGSGYEQYF.

This chain connects TRBV20-1 to TRBJ2-3, with 9 bases that match TRBD1. The CDR3 is 20 residues long. Trimming took 5 bases from V and 6 from J; bases not matched to a gene: 27. Germline CDR1 and CDR2: DFQATT and SNEGSKA (reference sequence). The CDR3 nucleotides read TGCAGTGCTGCCCCTCGACAGGGGGAGCCAGCGGCATTATATTCGGATACGCAGTATTTT. This translates into CSAAPRQGEPAALYSDTQYF.

This clonotype has at least ten counts. The V call is TRBV6-1, the J call TRBJ1-5, with 10 bases matching TRBD1. V lost 6 bases, J lost 6 bases, and 5 bases stayed unmatched. CDR3 size: 14 residues. Germline CDR1 reads MNHNS; CDR2 reads SASEGT. Here the CDR3 reads CASRRDRGPQPQHF. CDR3 nucleotide sequence: TGTGCCAGCAGGCGAGACAGGGGGCCTCAGCCCCAGCATTTT.

This clonotype was observed many times. The rearrangement joins TRBV6-6 to TRBJ1-6; 10 positions match TRBD1. This CDR3 is 16 amino acids long. V lost 1 base, J lost 10 bases, and 7 bases stayed unmatched. The germline CDR1 and CDR2 sequences are MNHNY and SVGAGI (reference sequence). Here the CDR3 reads CASSYWRTGGESPLHF. For the CDR3, the DNA is TGTGCCAGCAGTTACTGGAGGACAGGGGGAGAGTCACCCCTCCACTTT.

This clonotype was seen a handful of times. This chain connects TRBV30 to TRBJ1-6, with TRBD1 matching 7 bases. Per germline, CDR1 GTSNPN and CDR2 SVGIG (reference sequence). This CDR3 spans 12 amino acids. Trimming took 6 bases from V and 7 from J; bases not matched to a gene: 3. CDR3 loop: CACGTANSPLHF. CDR3 sequence (DNA): TGTGCCTGCGGGACAGCGAATTCACCCCTCCACTTT.

This clonotype was picked up a small number of times. The V and J genes are TRBV9 and TRBJ1-6, with D perhaps TRBD1 (5 bases). CDR3 length: 15 amino acids. The ends were cut back, 0 bases at V and 6 bases at J, with 10 bases in the middle. The V gene's germline CDR1 is SGDLS and CDR2 YYNGEE. CDR3 residues: CASSVGQGGNSPLHF. CDR3 sequence (DNA): TGTGCCAGCAGCGTAGGGCAGGGTGGTAATTCACCCCTCCACTTT. Together with reference TRBV9 and TRBJ1-6, the CDR3 gives the full variable domain: DSGVTQTPKHLITATGQRVTLRCSPRSGDLSVYWYQQSLDQGLQFLIQYYNGEERAKGNILERFSAQQFPDLHSELNLSSLELGDSALYFCASSVGQGGNSPLHFGNGTRLTVT.

In DNA, the CDR3 is TGTGCCAGCAGCCAAGACGGATATGGCTACACCTTC. Translated: CASSQDGYGYTF. This chain uses TRBV14 with TRBJ1-2, with D hard to call. Germline CDR1 is SGHDN and CDR2 is FVKESK. Trimming left V 0 bases short and J 5 bases short, with 4 bases between. The CDR3 consists of 12 residues.

This clonotype was observed many times. The V gene is TRBV4-1, the J gene TRBJ1-2; D is possibly TRBD1 (6 bases). The CDR3 contains 15 residues. The germline CDR1 and CDR2 sequences are MGHRA and YSYEKL. V was trimmed by 4 bases and J by 7 bases, leaving 19 bases between them. The CDR3 nucleotides read TGCGCCAGCAGCCCCGGAGCAGGGGATAAGAGTGGCTACACCTTC. Its protein is CASSPGAGDKSGYTF.

This clonotype counts as medium-sized. The chain has TRBV2 and TRBJ2-5, with D possibly matching TRBD2 (5 bases). Germline lookup yields CDR1 SNHLY and CDR2 FYNNEI. The CDR3 has 14 residues. The V gene lost 1 base and the J gene lost 2 bases, with 8 bases spanning the gap. This chain's CDR3 is CASSEVTGQETQYF. In DNA, the CDR3 is TGTGCCAGCAGTGAAGTGACGGGGCAAGAGACCCAGTACTTC.

The sample holds many counts of this clonotype. The V and J genes are TRBV20-1 and TRBJ1-4; perhaps TRBD1 as D (5 bases). The germline gives CDR1 DFQATT, CDR2 SNEGSKA (reference sequence). Trimming took off 5 bases at V and 8 bases at J, with 18 bases between the two ends. This CDR3 is 14 amino acids long. The CDR3, as DNA: TGCAGTGCTCAGGATCAGGGCCTTCGGGAAAAACTGTTTTTT. Protein product: CSAQDQGLREKLFF.